The 9 T cell receptor beta chains listed next were all sequenced from one sample in a study of blood T cell repertoires in COVID-19. TCRdb's table, derived via immunoSEQ multiplex PCR, lists solely in-frame clones and lacks some. The table lists approximately 200,000 clones, 75% to 90% of them singletons. The source material was PBMCs or T cells enriched from blood (not recorded which). Receptors were obtained from a woman aged 40 to 50 with acute COVID-19.

The chain recombines TRBV15 with TRBJ2-1; D is ambiguous. The CDR3 runs 14 residues. Germline values: CDR1 LNHNV, CDR2 YYDKDF (reference sequence). V dropped 7 bases and J dropped 6 bases, with 16 bases sitting between them. CDR3 sequence reads: CATTDSTLFNEQFF. CDR3 coding DNA: TGTGCCACCACTGACTCAACGCTCTTCAATGAGCAGTTCTTC.

In its sample, this clone was seen once. The V and J genes are TRBV13 and TRBJ1-4; possible D gene TRBD1, 5 bases. Trimming stripped 5 bases from V and 14 bases from J, with 18 bases between. CDR3 length equals 13 residues. Germline lookup yields CDR1 PRHDT and CDR2 FYEKMQ (reference sequence). The CDR3 sequence: CASSTQTAERLFF. In nucleotides, the CDR3 is TGTGCCAGCAGCACTCAGACAGCCGAAAGGCTGTTTTTT. The whole variable domain, remainder taken from reference TRBV13 and TRBJ1-4, is AAGVIQSPRHLIKEKRETATLKCYPIPRHDTVYWYQQGPGQDPQFLISFYEKMQSDKGSIPDRFSAQQFSDYHSELNMSSLELGDSALYFCASSTQTAERLFFGSGTQLSVL.

Only one count was recorded for this clone. This chain joins TRBV2 and TRBJ2-4, with TRBD2 matching 9 bases. V shed 10 bases and J 3 bases; nucleotides not matched to a gene: 19. Germline-derived CDR1 and CDR2 are SNHLY and FYNNEI. The CDR3 totals 18 residues. The CDR3 bases are TGTGCCACCTCCGGGGGAGCTGGTAGCGGGAGCGGCAAAAACATTCAGTACTTC. This codes for CATSGGAGSGSGKNIQYF. Full variable domain (remainder filled in from reference TRBV2 and TRBJ2-4): EPEVTQTPSHQVTQMGQEVILRCVPISNHLYFYWYRQILGQKVEFLVSFYNNEISEKSEIFDDQFSVERPDGSNFTLKIRSTKLEDSAMYFCATSGGAGSGSGKNIQYFGAGTRLSVL.

The chain joins TRBV19 to TRBJ2-2; no clear D gene. Germline CDR1 LNHDA, CDR2 SQIVND (reference sequence). The CDR3 is 14 residues long. Trimming took off 5 bases at V and 2 bases at J, with 9 bases between the two ends. The chain's CDR3 is CASSYRTNTGELFF. The CDR3 DNA sequence: TGTGCCAGTAGTTACAGAACCAACACCGGGGAGCTGTTTTTT.

The rearrangement links TRBV6-1 to TRBJ1-2; unclear D gene. The CDR3 runs to 14 residues. V lost 1 base, J lost 4 bases, and 10 bases lay in between. Germline values: CDR1 MNHNS, CDR2 SASEGT. CDR3 DNA sequence: TGTGCCAGCAGTGAAGGAGGGAATCCCTATGGCTACACCTTC. Amino acid sequence: CASSEGGNPYGYTF.

The chain joins TRBV4-1 to TRBJ1-2; 7 bases map to TRBD1. Germline trimming cut 1 base from V and 4 bases from J; bases unmatched to any gene: 9. CDR3 length equals 16 residues. The germline V gene has CDR1 MGHRA and CDR2 YSYEKL. The CDR3 loop reads CASSQVTGVPSYGYTF. The CDR3 coding sequence is TGCGCCAGCAGCCAAGTTACAGGGGTTCCGAGCTATGGCTACACCTTC.

J is TRBJ2-2 and V is TRBV19, with D possibly matching TRBD1 (6 bases). The CDR3 consists of 15 residues. Trimming pared 3 bases from V and 1 base from J, leaving 9 bases between. CDR1 and CDR2 (germline): LNHDA, SQIVND (reference sequence). The CDR3 DNA reads as TGTGCCAGTAGTATGTTCAGGGGGAACACCGGGGAGCTGTTTTTT. This codes for CASSMFRGNTGELFF.

CDR3 amino acids: CASSAAGFSYEQYF. CDR3 nucleotide sequence: TGTGCCAGCAGCGCCGCGGGATTCTCCTACGAGCAGTACTTC. The chain uses TRBV6-2 or TRBV6-3 and TRBJ2-7; TRBD2 might be the D (6 bases). Germline CDR1 and CDR2: MNHEY and SVGEGT. The CDR3 is 14 residues long. With 6 bases removed from V and 0 bases from J, the gap between germline ends came to 12 bases.

This clone was detected a few times. V usage is TRBV5-5 and J usage is TRBJ2-7; D is uncertain. The CDR3 is 13 amino acids. The V gene lost 0 bases and the J gene lost 3 bases, with 7 bases spanning the gap. Germline assignment: CDR1 SGHKS and CDR2 YYEKEE (reference sequence). The chain's CDR3 is CASSLALYYEQYF. The CDR3 nucleotides read TGTGCCAGCAGCTTGGCACTCTACTACGAGCAGTACTTC.